This TCR beta chain was sequenced in a study of CD8 T cells in ankylosing spondylitis. Study results and caveats: Some of the motif variants had earlier been found in reactive arthritis patients' fluid and blood.

TCRdb independently ran MiXCR on the 5' RACE reads; one entry per CDR3 protein. The sample contains approximately 300,000 distinct CDR3 sequences, 20% of which appear only once. This clonotype has ten or more counts. Its antigen is still unknown. The CDR3 runs to 11 residues. Trimming took off 3 bases at V and 1 base at J, with 3 bases between the two ends. Germline V lookup: CDR1 DFQATT, CDR2 SNEGSKA (reference sequence). Material for sequencing was blood, either unsorted or a sorted T cell fraction (not recorded which). The chain carries TRBV20-1 and TRBJ1-1; no clear D gene. The clonotype originates from a female donor with ankylosing spondylitis or in good health (not recorded which). The CDR3 DNA reads as TGCAGTGCTAGGTCGAACACTGAAGCTTTCTTT. Protein product: CSARSNTEAFF.